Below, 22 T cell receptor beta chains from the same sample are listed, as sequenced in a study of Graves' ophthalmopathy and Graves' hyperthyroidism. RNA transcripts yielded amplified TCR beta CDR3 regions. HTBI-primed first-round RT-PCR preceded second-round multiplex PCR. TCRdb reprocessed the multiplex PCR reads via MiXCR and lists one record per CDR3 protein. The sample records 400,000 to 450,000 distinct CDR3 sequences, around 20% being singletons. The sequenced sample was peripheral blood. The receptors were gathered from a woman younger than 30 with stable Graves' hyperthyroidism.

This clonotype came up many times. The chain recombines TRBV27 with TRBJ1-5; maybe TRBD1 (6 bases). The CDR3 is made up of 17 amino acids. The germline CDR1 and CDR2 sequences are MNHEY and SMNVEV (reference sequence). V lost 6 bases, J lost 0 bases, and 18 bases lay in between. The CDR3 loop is CASSRTVIKNSNQPQHF. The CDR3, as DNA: TGTGCCAGCAGCCGGACAGTCATCAAGAATAGCAATCAGCCCCAGCATTTT.

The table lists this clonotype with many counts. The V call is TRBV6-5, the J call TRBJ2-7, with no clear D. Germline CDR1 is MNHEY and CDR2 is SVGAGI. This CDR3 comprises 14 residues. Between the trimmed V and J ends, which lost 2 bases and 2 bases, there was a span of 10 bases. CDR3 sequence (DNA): TGTGCCAGCAGTTACCAGTACCCTCCCTACGAGCAGTACTTC. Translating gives CASSYQYPPYEQYF.

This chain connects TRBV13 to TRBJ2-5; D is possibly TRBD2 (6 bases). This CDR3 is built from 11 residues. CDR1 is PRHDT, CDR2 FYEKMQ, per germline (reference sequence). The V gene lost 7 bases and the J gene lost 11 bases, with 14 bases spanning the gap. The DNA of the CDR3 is TGTGCCAGCAAGGTGGGCCGGGAGCAGTACTTC. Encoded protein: CASKVGREQYF. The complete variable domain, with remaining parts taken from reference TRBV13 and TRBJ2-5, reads AAGVIQSPRHLIKEKRETATLKCYPIPRHDTVYWYQQGPGQDPQFLISFYEKMQSDKGSIPDRFSAQQFSDYHSELNMSSLELGDSALYFCASKVGREQYFGPGTRLLVL.

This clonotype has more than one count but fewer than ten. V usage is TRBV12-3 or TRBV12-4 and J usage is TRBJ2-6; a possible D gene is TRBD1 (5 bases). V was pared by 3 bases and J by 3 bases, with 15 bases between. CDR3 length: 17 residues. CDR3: CASSFQQGLGGANVLTF. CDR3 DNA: TGTGCCAGCAGTTTTCAGCAGGGCCTAGGTGGGGCCAACGTCCTGACTTTC.

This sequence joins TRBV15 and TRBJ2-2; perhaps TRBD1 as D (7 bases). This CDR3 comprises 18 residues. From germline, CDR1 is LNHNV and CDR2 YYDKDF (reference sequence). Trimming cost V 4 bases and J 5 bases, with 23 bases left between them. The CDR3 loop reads CATSIDRAQRGGTGELFF. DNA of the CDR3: TGTGCCACCAGCATTGACAGGGCCCAGCGAGGAGGGACCGGGGAGCTGTTTTTT.

The CDR3 loop reads CASSPRAGGHGYTF. CDR3 nucleotide sequence: TGTGCCAGCAGTCCGCGGGCAGGGGGCCATGGCTACACCTTC. The gene calls are TRBV14 and TRBJ1-2, with 8 bases fitting TRBD1. CDR3 size: 14 residues. After removal of 6 bases from V and 6 bases from J, the junction contained 9 bases not matched to a gene. Germline V gives CDR1 SGHDN, CDR2 FVKESK.

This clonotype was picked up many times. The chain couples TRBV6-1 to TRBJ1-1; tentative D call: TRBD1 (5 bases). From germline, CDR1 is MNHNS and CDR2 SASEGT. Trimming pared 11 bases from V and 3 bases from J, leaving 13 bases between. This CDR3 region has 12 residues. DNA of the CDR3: TGTGCCGGCCGGGACGGAGACACTGAAGCTTTCTTT. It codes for CAGRDGDTEAFF.

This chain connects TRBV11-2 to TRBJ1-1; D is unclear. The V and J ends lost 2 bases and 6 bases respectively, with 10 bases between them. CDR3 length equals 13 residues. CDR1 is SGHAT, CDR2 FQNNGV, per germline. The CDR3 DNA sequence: TGTGCCAGCAGCTTACTCTCTAGAGCTGAAGCTTTCTTT. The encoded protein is CASSLLSRAEAFF.

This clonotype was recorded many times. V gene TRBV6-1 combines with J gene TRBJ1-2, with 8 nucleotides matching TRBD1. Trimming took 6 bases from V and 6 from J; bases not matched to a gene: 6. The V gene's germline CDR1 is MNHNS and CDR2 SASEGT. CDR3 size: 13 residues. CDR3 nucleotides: TGTGCCAGCAGACCCTCAGGGGGCGATGGCTACACCTTC. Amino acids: CASRPSGGDGYTF.

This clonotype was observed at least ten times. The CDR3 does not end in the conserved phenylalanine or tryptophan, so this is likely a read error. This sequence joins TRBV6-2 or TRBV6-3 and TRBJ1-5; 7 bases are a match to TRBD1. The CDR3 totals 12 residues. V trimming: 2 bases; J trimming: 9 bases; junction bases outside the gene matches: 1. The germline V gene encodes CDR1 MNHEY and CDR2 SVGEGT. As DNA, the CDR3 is TGTGCCAGCAGTTACAGGACAGGGCCCCAGCATCTT. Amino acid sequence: CASSYRTGPQHL.

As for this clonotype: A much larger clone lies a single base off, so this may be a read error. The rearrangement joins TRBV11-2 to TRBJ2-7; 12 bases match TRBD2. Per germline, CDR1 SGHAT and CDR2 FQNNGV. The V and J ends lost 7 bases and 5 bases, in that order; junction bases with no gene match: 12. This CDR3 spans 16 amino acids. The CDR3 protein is CASTSLAGGPFHEQYF. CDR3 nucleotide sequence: TGTGCCAGCACCTCCCTAGCGGGAGGGCCCTTCCACGAGCAGTACTTC.

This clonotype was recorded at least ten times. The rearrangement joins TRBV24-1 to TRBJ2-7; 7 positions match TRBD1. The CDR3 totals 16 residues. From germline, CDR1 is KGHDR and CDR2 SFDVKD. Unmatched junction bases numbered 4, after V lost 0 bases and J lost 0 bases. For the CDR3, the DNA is TGTGCCACCAGTGATTTGCTGGGGGACAGCTCCTACGAGCAGTACTTC. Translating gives CATSDLLGDSSYEQYF.

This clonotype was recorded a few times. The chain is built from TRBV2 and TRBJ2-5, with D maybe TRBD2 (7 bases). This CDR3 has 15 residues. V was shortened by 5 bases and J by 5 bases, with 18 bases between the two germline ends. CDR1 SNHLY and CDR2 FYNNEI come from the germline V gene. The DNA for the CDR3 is TGTGCCAGCAGTTCTTGGGGAGGGGGTAAGGAGACCCAGTACTTC. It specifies CASSSWGGGKETQYF.

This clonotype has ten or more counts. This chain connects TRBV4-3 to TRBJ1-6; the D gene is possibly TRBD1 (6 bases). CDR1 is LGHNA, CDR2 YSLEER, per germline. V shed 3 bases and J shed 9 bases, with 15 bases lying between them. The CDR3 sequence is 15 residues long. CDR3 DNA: TGCGCCAGCAGCCAGTCAGACAGGTTGAGTTCACCCCTCCACTTT. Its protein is CASSQSDRLSSPLHF.

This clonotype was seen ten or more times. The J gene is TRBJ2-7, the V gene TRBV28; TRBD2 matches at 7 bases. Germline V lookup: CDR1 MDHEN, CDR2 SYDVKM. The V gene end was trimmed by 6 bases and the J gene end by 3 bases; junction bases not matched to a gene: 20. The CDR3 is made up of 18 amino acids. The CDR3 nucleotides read TGTGCCAGCAGCCACCAACTTCTAGAGCGGGATATATACTACGAGCAGTACTTC. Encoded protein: CASSHQLLERDIYYEQYF.

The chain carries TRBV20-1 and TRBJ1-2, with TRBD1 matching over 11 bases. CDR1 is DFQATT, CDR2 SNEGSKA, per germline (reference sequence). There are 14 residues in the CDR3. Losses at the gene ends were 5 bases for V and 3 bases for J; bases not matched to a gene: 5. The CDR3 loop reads CSAPRDRGYYGYTF. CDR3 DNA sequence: TGCAGTGCTCCCCGGGACAGGGGGTACTATGGCTACACCTTC.

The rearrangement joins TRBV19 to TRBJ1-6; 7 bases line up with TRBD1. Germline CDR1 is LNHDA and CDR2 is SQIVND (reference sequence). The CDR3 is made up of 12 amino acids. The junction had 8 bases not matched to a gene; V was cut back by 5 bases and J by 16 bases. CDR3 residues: CASSATRGSLHF. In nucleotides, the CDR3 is TGTGCCAGTAGTGCGACCAGGGGGTCTCTCCACTTT.

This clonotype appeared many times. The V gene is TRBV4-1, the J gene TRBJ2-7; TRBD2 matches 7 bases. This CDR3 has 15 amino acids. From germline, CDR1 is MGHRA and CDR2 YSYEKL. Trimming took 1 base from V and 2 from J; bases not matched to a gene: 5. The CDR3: CASSQVRTRPYEQYF. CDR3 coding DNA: TGCGCCAGCAGCCAAGTAAGGACTAGACCCTACGAGCAGTACTTC.

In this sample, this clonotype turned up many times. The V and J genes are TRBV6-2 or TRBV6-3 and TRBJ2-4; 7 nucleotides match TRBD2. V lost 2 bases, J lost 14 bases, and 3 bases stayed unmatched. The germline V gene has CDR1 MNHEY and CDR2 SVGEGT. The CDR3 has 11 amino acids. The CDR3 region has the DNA TGTGCCAGCAGTTACGTCGGGGGGAAGTACTTC. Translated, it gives CASSYVGGKYF.

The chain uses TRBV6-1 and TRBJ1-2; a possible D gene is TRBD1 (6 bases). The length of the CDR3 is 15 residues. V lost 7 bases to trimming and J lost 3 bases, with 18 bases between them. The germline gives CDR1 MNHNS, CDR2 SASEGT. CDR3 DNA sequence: TGTGCCAGCACCCCCCTAGGGCCAGGGGACTATGGCTACACCTTC. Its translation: CASTPLGPGDYGYTF.

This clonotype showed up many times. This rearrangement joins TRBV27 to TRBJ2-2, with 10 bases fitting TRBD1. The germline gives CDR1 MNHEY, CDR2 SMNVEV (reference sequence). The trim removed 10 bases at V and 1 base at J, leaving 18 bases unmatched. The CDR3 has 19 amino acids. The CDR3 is CAIPIPGQGSSGNTGELFF. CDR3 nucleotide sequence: TGTGCCATTCCGATTCCGGGACAGGGGTCTAGCGGGAACACCGGGGAGCTGTTTTTT.

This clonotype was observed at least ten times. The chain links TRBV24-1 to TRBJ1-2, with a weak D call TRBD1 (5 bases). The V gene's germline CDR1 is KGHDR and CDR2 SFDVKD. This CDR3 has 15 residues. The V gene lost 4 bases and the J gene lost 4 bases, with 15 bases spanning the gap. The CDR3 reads CATSDPGGFSYGYTF. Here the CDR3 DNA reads TGTGCCACCAGTGACCCCGGGGGATTCAGCTATGGCTACACCTTC.